Below are 30 T cell receptor beta chains sequenced from a single sample in a study of T cells of healthy individuals. TCRdb itself ran the 5' RACE reads through MiXCR, one entry per CDR3 protein. This repertoire shows tens of thousands of distinct CDR3 sequences, about 16% found once; its top ten account for around 4.7%. These receptors originate from a human donor in good health.

This clonotype was observed at least ten times. The rearrangement links TRBV7-2 to TRBJ2-4; 8 bases fit TRBD1. V shed 8 bases and J 2 bases; nucleotides not matched to a gene: 11. The CDR3 loop spans 16 amino acids. Germline values: CDR1 SGHTA, CDR2 FQGNSA. The CDR3 DNA reads TGTGCCAGCCACGCGACAGGGGACGGGACCAAAAACATTCAGTACTTC. Translated: CASHATGDGTKNIQYF.

This clonotype was found many times. The chain combines TRBV29-1 with TRBJ1-2, with D unclear. The CDR3 sequence is 11 residues long. V was pared by 5 bases and J by 4 bases, with 8 bases between. CDR1 and CDR2 from the germline V gene are SQVTM and ANQGSEA. The CDR3 DNA reads TGCAGCGTTAGGACCCTCTATGGCTACACCTTC. Its protein product is CSVRTLYGYTF.

This clonotype showed up just a few times. The chain links TRBV7-7 to TRBJ2-5; maybe TRBD2 (5 bases). This CDR3 region has 13 residues. The germline V gene has CDR1 SSHAT and CDR2 FNYEAQ (reference sequence). The V end lost 4 bases, the J end lost 4 bases, and 10 bases lay between the germline ends. The CDR3 sequence: CASSYGERETQYF. Here the CDR3 DNA reads TGTGCCAGCAGCTATGGGGAGAGAGAGACCCAGTACTTC.

This clonotype was detected ten times or more. The chain has TRBV7-2 and TRBJ2-7; D may be TRBD1 (6 bases). V dropped 7 bases and J dropped 3 bases, with 13 bases sitting between them. CDR3 length equals 13 residues. The germline gives CDR1 SGHTA, CDR2 FQGNSA. The DNA for the CDR3 is TGTGCCAGCACCCCGAGGGGGATCTACGAGCAGTACTTC. This translates into CASTPRGIYEQYF. The entire variable domain, with the rest obtained from reference TRBV7-2 and TRBJ2-7, is as follows: GAGVSQSPSNKVTEKGKDVELRCDPISGHTALYWYRQSLGQGLEFLIYFQGNSAPDKSGLPSDRFSAERTGGSVSTLTIQRTQQEDSAVYLCASTPRGIYEQYFGPGTRLTVT.

This clonotype was recorded at least ten times. J is TRBJ1-4 and V is TRBV27; D not resolved. Per the germline V gene, CDR1 is MNHEY and CDR2 is SMNVEV (reference sequence). The V gene lost 4 bases and the J gene lost 5 bases, with 2 bases spanning the gap. The CDR3 is 11 residues long. CDR3 sequence reads: CASSSNEKLFF. CDR3 DNA: TGTGCCAGCAGTTCGAATGAAAAACTGTTTTTT.

This clonotype came up a few times. The chain recombines TRBV7-3 with TRBJ2-7, with 9 bases fitting TRBD2. The CDR3 runs 15 residues. V was pared by 0 bases and J by 6 bases, with 6 bases of the junction left unmatched. Germline V gives CDR1 SGHTA, CDR2 FQGTGA. CDR3 sequence: CASSLTQAGGSEQYF. In DNA, the CDR3 is TGTGCCAGCAGCTTAACCCAAGCGGGAGGTAGCGAGCAGTACTTC.

This clonotype was seen more than once but under ten times. This chain connects TRBV2 to TRBJ2-5; TRBD2 agrees at 12 bases. The J segment lost 4 bases and the V segment lost 2 bases, leaving 2 bases of the junction unmatched. Germline V gene data show CDR1 as SNHLY and CDR2 as FYNNEI. The CDR3 covers 15 residues. The CDR3 protein is CASSEQTSGGETQYF. Here the CDR3 DNA reads TGTGCCAGCAGTGAACAGACTAGCGGGGGAGAGACCCAGTACTTC.

This clonotype was detected many times. This chain links TRBV6-6 with TRBJ1-1; D gene ambiguous. The length of the CDR3 is 13 residues. Trimming left V 10 bases short and J 3 bases short, with 15 bases between. Germline V gene sequence: CDR1 MNHNY, CDR2 SVGAGI (reference sequence). The CDR3, as DNA: TGTGCCACCTCGGTGGCGCGGGACACTGAAGCTTTCTTT. This gives the protein CATSVARDTEAFF.

The chain carries TRBV15 and TRBJ2-7, with 8 bases matching TRBD1. CDR3 length equals 13 residues. CDR1 is LNHNV and CDR2 is YYDKDF in the germline V gene (reference sequence). V was clipped by 2 bases and J by 7 bases; unmatched bases: 4. CDR3 amino acids: CATSRQGAEEQYF. The CDR3 DNA reads as TGTGCCACCAGCAGACAGGGGGCAGAGGAGCAGTACTTC.

At least ten counts were recorded for this clonotype. The chain has TRBV11-2 and TRBJ2-3; 10 nucleotides align to TRBD2. V was pared by 1 base and J by 4 bases, with 5 bases of the junction left unmatched. The CDR3 loop spans 16 amino acids. Per germline, CDR1 SGHAT and CDR2 FQNNGV. DNA for the CDR3: TGTGCCAGCAGCTTAGGTGCAAGCGGGGGGGCAGATACGCAGTATTTT. As protein: CASSLGASGGADTQYF.

On this clonotype: Since a much larger clone is just one base distant, this may be a read error. The J gene is TRBJ1-5, the V gene TRBV7-2; D gene uncertain. This CDR3 contains 14 residues. The germline gives CDR1 SGHTA, CDR2 FQGNSA. CDR3 bases: TGTGCCAGCAGCTTAGATCGTGGCAATCAGCCCCAGAATTTT. As protein: CASSLDRGNQPQNF.

This clonotype was seen only a few times. This sequence joins TRBV27 and TRBJ1-5; D is ambiguous. CDR1 is MNHEY and CDR2 is SMNVEV in the germline V gene (reference sequence). The CDR3 sequence is 11 residues long. Trimming removed 6 bases at V and 9 bases at J, with 9 bases between. The CDR3 loop is CASRQDGPQHF. CDR3 coding DNA: TGTGCCAGCAGGCAGGATGGGCCCCAGCATTTT.

This clonotype was seen many times. J is TRBJ2-2 and V is TRBV28; 11 bases agree with TRBD2. With V trimmed by 6 bases and J by 4 bases, 7 bases remained unmatched. This CDR3 is 16 amino acids long. Germline V lookup: CDR1 MDHEN, CDR2 SYDVKM. CDR3 bases: TGTGCCAGCAGGGATATAGCGGGGGGGCGCACCGGGGAGCTGTTTTTT. As protein: CASRDIAGGRTGELFF.

The chain uses TRBV9 and TRBJ2-1, with a weak D call TRBD2 (5 bases). Trimming took off 2 bases at V and 10 bases at J, with 7 bases between the two ends. The CDR3 spans 11 residues. CDR1 SGDLS and CDR2 YYNGEE come from the germline V gene. The CDR3 DNA is TGTGCCAGCAGCGTCGGGGAGGAGCAGTTCTTC. Translated, it gives CASSVGEEQFF.

This clonotype has only a few counts. The J gene is TRBJ1-5, the V gene TRBV4-1; perhaps TRBD1 as D (5 bases). The CDR3 is 14 amino acids. V was clipped by 4 bases and J by 1 base, with 8 bases between them. Germline CDR1 MGHRA, CDR2 YSYEKL. The CDR3: CASSLGQSNQPQHF. The CDR3 DNA reads as TGCGCCAGCAGCCTAGGACAAAGCAATCAGCCCCAGCATTTT.

The table lists this clonotype with a few counts. The chain couples TRBV7-9 to TRBJ2-7, with D possibly called TRBD1 or TRBD2 (6 bases each). The length of the CDR3 is 15 residues. V lost 2 bases and J 3 bases, leaving 14 bases between the germline ends. CDR1 is SEHNR and CDR2 is FQNEAQ in the germline V gene (reference sequence). Written as DNA, the CDR3 is TGTGCCAGCAGCTTAACCGGGGGCGAATTCTACGAGCAGTACTTC. Encoded protein: CASSLTGGEFYEQYF.

This clonotype was observed many times. The J gene is TRBJ1-4, the V gene TRBV20-1; 12 nucleotides agree with TRBD1. Germline values: CDR1 DFQATT, CDR2 SNEGSKA (reference sequence). Germline trimming cut 6 bases from V and 8 bases from J; bases unmatched to any gene: 4. The CDR3 is made up of 13 amino acids. CDR3 coding DNA: TGCAGTGCCACCGGGACAGGGGGCGAAAAACTGTTTTTT. Translating gives CSATGTGGEKLFF.

This sequence joins TRBV25-1 and TRBJ2-1; perhaps TRBD1 as D (5 bases). V was shortened by 2 bases and J by 5 bases, with 13 bases between the two germline ends. The CDR3 is made up of 15 amino acids. CDR1 is MGHDK, CDR2 SYGVNS, per germline. CDR3 in amino acids: CASSEPAGPNNEQFF. DNA of the CDR3: TGTGCCAGCAGTGAACCCGCAGGGCCGAACAATGAGCAGTTCTTC.

This clonotype was counted ten times or more. V usage is TRBV6-1 and J usage is TRBJ2-7; 7 nucleotides line up with TRBD1. This CDR3 has 14 residues. J lost 2 bases, V lost 6 bases, and 7 bases had no gene match. Looked up from germline, CDR1 is MNHNS and CDR2 is SASEGT. For the CDR3, the DNA is TGTGCCAGCAGCAGAGGGCAGGGGGCCTACGAGCAGTACTTC. This codes for CASSRGQGAYEQYF.

This clonotype came up a few times. The V gene is TRBV5-1, the J gene TRBJ2-1; tentatively, D is TRBD1 (6 bases). CDR1 is SGHRS and CDR2 is YFSETQ in the germline V gene. Trimming left V 0 bases short and J 9 bases short, with 7 bases between. The CDR3 extends over 12 amino acids. The CDR3 protein is CASSLETGEQFF. The CDR3 DNA follows: TGCGCCAGCAGCTTGGAGACAGGTGAGCAGTTCTTC.

This clonotype was counted at least ten times. The CDR3 is CASKGGGLMVGSDEQFF. In DNA form, the CDR3 reads TGTGCCAGTAAAGGGGGGGGCCTTATGGTTGGTTCGGATGAGCAGTTCTTC. J is TRBJ2-1 and V is TRBV19; possibly TRBD2 for D (7 bases). V dropped 7 bases and J dropped 8 bases, with 27 bases sitting between them. Germline CDR1 and CDR2: LNHDA and SQIVND (reference sequence). This CDR3 comprises 17 residues.

J is TRBJ2-7 and V is TRBV5-6; 8 nucleotides line up with TRBD2. This CDR3 contains 14 residues. The germline V gene has CDR1 SGHDT and CDR2 YYEEEE. V shed 4 bases and J 5 bases; nucleotides not matched to a gene: 8. CDR3 residues: CASSISGRVNEQYF. The CDR3 DNA is TGTGCCAGCAGCATAAGCGGGAGAGTCAACGAGCAGTACTTC.

This clonotype appeared a few times. This chain joins TRBV7-9 and TRBJ1-1, with 11 bases matching TRBD1. V gave up 5 bases and J gave up 4 bases; unmatched junction bases: 6. Germline CDR1 reads SEHNR; CDR2 reads FQNEAQ (reference sequence). The CDR3 length is 15 residues. The chain's CDR3 is CASSRTGGMGTEAFF. CDR3 bases: TGTGCCAGCAGCAGGACAGGGGGCATGGGCACTGAAGCTTTCTTT.

This clonotype was seen more than once but under ten times. The chain links TRBV14 to TRBJ1-2; possible D gene TRBD1, 5 bases. CDR3 length: 11 amino acids. Germline CDR1 and CDR2: SGHDN and FVKESK. Deletions cut 4 bases from V and 6 bases from J, with 6 bases between. Written as DNA, the CDR3 is TGTGCCAGCAGCCGGGGGAATGGCTACACCTTC. Its protein is CASSRGNGYTF.

This clonotype was seen at least ten times. The chain uses TRBV7-2 and TRBJ1-5, with 8 bases lining up with TRBD1. From germline, CDR1 is SGHTA and CDR2 FQGNSA. The CDR3 has 16 residues. V shed 1 base and J 4 bases; nucleotides not matched to a gene: 6. The DNA of the CDR3 is TGTGCCAGCAGCTTAGACCGGGACAGGAGAAATCAGCCCCAGCATTTT. Amino acids: CASSLDRDRRNQPQHF.

CDR3 sequence: CAWRGGTNTGELFF. The DNA for the CDR3 is TGTGCCTGGCGCGGGGGGACGAACACCGGGGAGCTGTTTTTT. The chain has TRBV30 and TRBJ2-2; 8 bases are a match to TRBD2. The CDR3 is made up of 14 amino acids. The trim removed 5 bases at V and 0 bases at J, leaving 2 bases unmatched. In germline, CDR1 is GTSNPN, CDR2 SVGIG (reference sequence).

This clonotype has at least ten counts. V is TRBV29-1 and J is TRBJ2-5, with D unresolved. The V gene's germline CDR1 is SQVTM and CDR2 ANQGSEA. V dropped 0 bases and J dropped 5 bases, with 1 base sitting between them. This CDR3 contains 10 residues. The CDR3 here is CSVEDETQYF. DNA of the CDR3: TGCAGCGTTGAAGATGAGACCCAGTACTTC.

This clonotype was found many times. The V gene is TRBV12-3 or TRBV12-4, the J gene TRBJ2-7; 12 bases match TRBD2. V lost 6 bases to trimming and J lost 5 bases; unmatched junction nucleotides: 5. CDR3 length: 14 amino acids. CDR3 sequence reads: CASRRTSGAHEQYF. CDR3 DNA sequence: TGTGCCAGCAGACGGACTAGCGGGGCTCACGAGCAGTACTTC.

The rearrangement uses TRBV29-1 and TRBJ2-3, with D tentatively TRBD1 or TRBD2 (5 bases each). The germline V gene encodes CDR1 SQVTM and CDR2 ANQGSEA. Trimming removed 0 bases at V and 2 bases at J, with 18 bases between. The CDR3 extends over 17 amino acids. The CDR3 DNA reads as TGCAGCGTTGAAGAGCCCGGGACCGTGGGCCCCACAGATACGCAGTATTTT. It translates to CSVEEPGTVGPTDTQYF.

This clonotype was detected only a few times. J is TRBJ1-1 and V is TRBV10-3, with D uncertain. The germline V and J ends were trimmed by 8 bases and 1 base, with 11 bases remaining between them. The germline gives CDR1 ENHRY, CDR2 SYGVKD. The CDR3 contains 13 residues. The CDR3 DNA is TGTGCCATCGGTCGAGACCCGAACACTGAAGCTTTCTTT. Its translation is CAIGRDPNTEAFF.